This is a list of T cell receptor beta chains from one sample in a study of T-cell reconstitution after alpha-beta-depleted transplantation in children. MiXCR was run by TCRdb on the PCR reads, yielding one entry per CDR3 protein. The sample has about 640,000 distinct CDR3 sequences, 16% seen once. The material was PBMCs from the stem cell graft donor, obtained from the stem cell graft. Receptors originate from a human donor who donated a stem cell graft to a child with acute myeloid leukemia. Both conserved end residues are part of each CDR3. The order of the fields is CDR3 protein, V gene.

CDR3aa: CASSLSSGTSSYEQYF
v_gene: TRBV7-2

CDR3aa: CASGGPRLNTEAFF
v_gene: TRBV6-1

CDR3aa: CASSSWGAGSNEQFF
v_gene: TRBV7-2

CDR3aa: CASSFHPGAFNNEQFF
v_gene: TRBV7-2

CDR3aa: CASSYGGRADTQYF
v_gene: TRBV6-5

CDR3aa: CASSLEASANYGYTF
v_gene: TRBV7-2

CDR3aa: CASSYRGAGNTEAFF
v_gene: TRBV6-5

CDR3aa: CSALYEAGGTSYNEQFF
v_gene: TRBV20-1

CDR3aa: CSAPGAGYEQYF
v_gene: TRBV20-1

CDR3aa: CASSEGGGGRNTGELFF
v_gene: TRBV25-1